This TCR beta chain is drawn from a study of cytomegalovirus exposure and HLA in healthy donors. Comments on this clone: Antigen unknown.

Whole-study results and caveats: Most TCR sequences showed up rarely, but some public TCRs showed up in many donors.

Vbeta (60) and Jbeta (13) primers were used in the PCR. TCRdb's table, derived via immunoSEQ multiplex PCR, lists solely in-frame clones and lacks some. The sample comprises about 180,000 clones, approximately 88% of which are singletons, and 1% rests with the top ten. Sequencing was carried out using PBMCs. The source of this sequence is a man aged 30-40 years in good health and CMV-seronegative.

CDR3 coding DNA: TGTGCCAGCAGGCCAAGACTAGCGGGAGTTGACGGTCCTCAAGAGACCCAGTACTTC. This codes for CASRPRLAGVDGPQETQYF. The chain is built from TRBV2 and TRBJ2-5; 12 nucleotides line up with TRBD2. CDR3 length: 19 amino acids. The germline V gene has CDR1 SNHLY and CDR2 FYNNEI. The junction had 16 bases not matched to a gene; V was cut back by 6 bases and J by 2 bases. The variable domain in full, with the rest retrieved from reference TRBV2 and TRBJ2-5, is EPEVTQTPSHQVTQMGQEVILRCVPISNHLYFYWYRQILGQKVEFLVSFYNNEISEKSEIFDDQFSVERPDGSNFTLKIRSTKLEDSAMYFCASRPRLAGVDGPQETQYFGPGTRLLVL.